The next 5 T cell receptor beta chains were all read from a single sample in a study of cytomegalovirus exposure and HLA in healthy donors. Primers included in the PCR were 60 Vbeta and 13 Jbeta primers. Sequencing used immunoSEQ multiplex PCR; TCRdb keeps in-frame clones, though not all of them. The sample shows approximately 130,000 clones, and 2% sits with its ten largest clones. Sequences were obtained from PBMCs. Receptor source: an older woman in good health and CMV-seronegative.

The rearrangement links TRBV19 to TRBJ1-5, with D unclear. Germline assignment: CDR1 LNHDA and CDR2 SQIVND (reference sequence). CDR3 length equals 13 residues. Trimming shortened V by 5 bases and J by 9 bases, and 14 bases separated the two germline ends. The CDR3 coding sequence is TGTGCCAGTAGTCCCGTTCGTTTTCTGCCCCAGCATTTT. Translation gives CASSPVRFLPQHF.

V gene TRBV7-3 combines with J gene TRBJ1-2; possible D gene TRBD1, 6 bases. The CDR3 length is 13 residues. CDR1 SGHTA and CDR2 FQGTGA come from the germline V gene. The V end was cut by 5 bases, the J end by 7 bases, with 14 bases between. The CDR3 loop is CASSLRGGGGYTF. For the CDR3, the DNA is TGTGCCAGCAGCCTAAGGGGGGGCGGTGGCTACACCTTC.

This rearrangement joins TRBV14 to TRBJ2-3; no definite D call. The germline CDR1 and CDR2 sequences are SGHDN and FVKESK. The V end was cut by 3 bases, the J end by 3 bases, with 7 bases between. CDR3 length: 13 residues. The CDR3 DNA reads as TGTGCCAGCAGCCAGAGTAGAACAGATACGCAGTATTTT. This gives the protein CASSQSRTDTQYF.

The genes are TRBV29-1 and TRBJ2-5; possibly TRBD2 for D (5 bases). The J call is uncertain, as TRBJ2-7 better fits the DNA end. CDR3 length: 16 amino acids. Germline assignment: CDR1 SQVTM and CDR2 ANQGSEA. The CDR3 region is CSVRVRHDESSYEQYF. For the CDR3, the DNA is TGCAGCGTGCGGGTCAGACACGATGAGAGCTCCTACGAGCAGTACTTC.

The chain links TRBV20-1 to TRBJ2-7; maybe TRBD2 (6 bases). Germline values: CDR1 DFQATT, CDR2 SNEGSKA (reference sequence). Trimming took 3 bases from V and 7 from J, leaving 10 bases between them. The CDR3 sequence is 11 residues long. The CDR3 DNA reads TGCAGTGCTAGGGAGGGAAGGGAGCAGTACTTC. The encoded protein is CSAREGREQYF.